The sample holds many counts of the clone carrying this T cell receptor beta chain. The antigen remains undetermined. This sample is drawn from a study of T cell repertoires in cytomegalovirus infection. For the study at large: Indications came from public TCR beta signatures; they pointed to CMV infection and to a matching HLA type.

TCRdb processed the reads anew with MiXCR; each CDR3 protein has one entry. The profile covers roughly 230,000 distinct CDR3 sequences, with approximately 7% appearing a single time and under 7% taken by the ten largest. Findings of the study overall: The cumulative frequency of public TCR beta families distinguished individuals who carried CMV together with the relevant HLA. Ex vivo, HLA-C-restricted CMV-specific TCR beta clonotypes prevailed over the rest of the response.

Source material: PBMCs. The receptor's source is a human donor in good health (CMV status not recorded). Some clones in this sample may be carry-over from other donors' samples.

Here the CDR3 reads CSARRGVIEPQHF. In DNA form, the CDR3 reads TGCAGTGCTAGACGGGGAGTGATAGAGCCCCAGCATTTT. This rearrangement joins TRBV20-1 to TRBJ1-5; D unclear. Germline lookup yields CDR1 DFQATT and CDR2 SNEGSKA (reference sequence). The CDR3 extends over 13 amino acids. Trimming shortened V by 2 bases and J by 8 bases, and 13 bases separated the two germline ends.